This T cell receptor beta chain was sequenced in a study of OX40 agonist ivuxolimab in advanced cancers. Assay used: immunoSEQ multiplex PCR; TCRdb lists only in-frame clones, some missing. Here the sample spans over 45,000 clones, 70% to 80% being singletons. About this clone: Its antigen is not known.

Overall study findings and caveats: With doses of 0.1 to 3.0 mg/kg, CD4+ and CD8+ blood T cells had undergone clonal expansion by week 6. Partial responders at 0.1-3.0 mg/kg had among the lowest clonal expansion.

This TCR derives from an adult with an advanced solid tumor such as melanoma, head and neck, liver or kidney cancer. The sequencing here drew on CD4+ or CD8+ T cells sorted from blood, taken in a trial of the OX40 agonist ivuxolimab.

CDR3 nucleotide sequence: TGCGCCAGCAGTGAGTCGATAATCGGGAACCCAAGCTCCTACGAGCAGTACTTC. This codes for CASSESIIGNPSSYEQYF. The chain uses TRBV10-1 and TRBJ2-7, with D possibly being TRBD2 (5 bases). This CDR3 has 18 residues. Trimming stripped 0 bases from V and 0 bases from J, with 18 bases between. Germline V gene lookup returns CDR1 WNHNN and CDR2 SYGVQD (reference sequence).